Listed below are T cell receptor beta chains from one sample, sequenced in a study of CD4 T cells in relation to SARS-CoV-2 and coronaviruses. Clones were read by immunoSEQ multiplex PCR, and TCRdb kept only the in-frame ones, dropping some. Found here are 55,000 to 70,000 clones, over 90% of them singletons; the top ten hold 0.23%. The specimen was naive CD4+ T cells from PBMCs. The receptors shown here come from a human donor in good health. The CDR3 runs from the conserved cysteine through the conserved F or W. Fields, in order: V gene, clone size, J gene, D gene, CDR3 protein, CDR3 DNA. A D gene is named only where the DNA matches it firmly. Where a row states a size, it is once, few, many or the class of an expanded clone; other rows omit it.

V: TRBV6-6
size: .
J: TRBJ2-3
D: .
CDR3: CASTSAYTDTQYF
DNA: TGTGCCAGCACCAGCGCCTACACAGATACGCAGTATTTT

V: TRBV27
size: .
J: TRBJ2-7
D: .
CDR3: CASSLGYQVSSYEQYF
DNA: TGTGCCAGCAGCCTCGGCTATCAGGTGAGCTCCTACGAGCAGTACTTC

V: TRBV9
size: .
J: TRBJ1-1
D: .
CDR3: CASSVARGNTEAFF
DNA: TGTGCCAGCAGCGTCGCTAGGGGGAACACTGAAGCTTTCTTT

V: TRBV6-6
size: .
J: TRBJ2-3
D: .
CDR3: CASSYSTSTDTQYF
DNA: TGTGCCAGCAGTTACTCGACTAGCACAGATACGCAGTATTTT

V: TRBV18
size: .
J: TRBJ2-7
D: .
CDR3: CASSDRTRSSYEQYF
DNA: TGTGCCAGCTCAGACCGGACACGTAGCTCCTACGAGCAGTACTTC

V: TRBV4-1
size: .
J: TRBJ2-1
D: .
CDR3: CASSPKVAGQGLHGQFF
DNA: TGCGCCAGCAGCCCCAAAGTAGCGGGACAGGGCCTACATGGGCAGTTCTTC

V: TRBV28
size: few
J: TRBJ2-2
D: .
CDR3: CAGTSQLNTGELFF
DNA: TGTGCCGGCACGTCACAGCTTAACACCGGGGAGCTGTTTTTT

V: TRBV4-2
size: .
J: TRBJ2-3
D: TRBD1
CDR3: CASSQPGQGTDTQYF
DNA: TGTGCCAGCAGCCAACCGGGACAGGGAACAGATACGCAGTATTTT

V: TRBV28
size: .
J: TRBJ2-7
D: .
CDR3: CASSFRTAYEQYF
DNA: TGTGCCAGCAGTTTTAGGACGGCCTACGAGCAGTACTTC

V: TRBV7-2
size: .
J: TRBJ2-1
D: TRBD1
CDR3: CASSLASTGSNEQFF
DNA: TGTGCCAGCAGCTTAGCGTCGACAGGGAGCAATGAGCAGTTCTTC

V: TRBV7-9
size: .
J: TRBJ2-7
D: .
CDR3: CASSLGEAGYEQYF
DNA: TGTGCCAGCAGCCTAGGGGAAGCGGGCTACGAGCAGTACTTC

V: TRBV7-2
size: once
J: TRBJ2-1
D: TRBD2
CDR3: CASRSSGASYNEQFF
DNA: TGTGCCAGCAGGTCTAGCGGGGCCTCCTACAATGAGCAGTTCTTC

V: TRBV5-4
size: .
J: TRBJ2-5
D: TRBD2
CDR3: CASSSSSGTQETQYF
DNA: TGTGCCAGCAGCTCGAGTAGCGGGACCCAAGAGACCCAGTACTTC

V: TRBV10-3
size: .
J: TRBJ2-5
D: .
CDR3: CATSPTEKETQYF
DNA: TGTGCCACCAGCCCGACAGAAAAAGAGACCCAGTACTTC

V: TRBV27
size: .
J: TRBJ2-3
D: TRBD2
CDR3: CASSLSPTSGTPDTQYF
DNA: TGTGCCAGCAGTTTATCGCCGACTAGCGGGACCCCAGATACGCAGTATTTT

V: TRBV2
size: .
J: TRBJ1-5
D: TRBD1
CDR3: CASNDREGQPQHF
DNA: TGTGCCAGCAATGACAGGGAAGGTCAGCCCCAGCATTTT

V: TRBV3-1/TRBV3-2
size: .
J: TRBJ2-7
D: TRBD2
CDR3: CASSQILAGGDEQYF
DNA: TGTGCCAGCAGCCAAATTCTAGCGGGAGGGGACGAGCAGTACTTC